The rows below give T cell receptor beta chains drawn from one sample of a study of Ad26.COV2.S vaccination and SARS-CoV-2 variants. Generated by immunoSEQ multiplex PCR, the TCRdb table keeps only in-frame clones and is missing some. The sample records roughly 460,000 clones, roughly nine tenths being singletons. The input for sequencing was peripheral blood, taken in a trial of Ad26.COV2.S vaccine versus placebo. These receptors were taken from a person between 18 and 60 years old who received the Ad26.COV2.S COVID-19 vaccine or a placebo. The CDR3 runs from the conserved cysteine through the conserved F or W. A D gene is named only where the DNA matches it firmly. Size is omitted from some rows. Given values are once, few, many or a class for expanded clones.

CDR3 length	D gene	J gene	V gene	clone size	CDR3 DNA	CDR3 protein
13	TRBD1	TRBJ2-7	TRBV30	NA	TGTGCCTGGAGTGTCCAGGGGGCCCACGAGCAGTACTTC	CAWSVQGAHEQYF
13	NA	TRBJ1-4	TRBV14	NA	TGTGCCAGCAGCCAAGCCGTGGGTGAAAAACTGTTTTTT	CASSQAVGEKLFF
18	TRBD1	TRBJ1-3	TRBV19	few	TGTGCCAGTAGCCCCGGGACAGGGGAACCCAACTCTGGAAACACCATATATTTT	CASSPGTGEPNSGNTIYF
14	NA	TRBJ2-5	TRBV19	NA	TGTGCCAGTAGTGCCAGGGTCCCGGGCGAGACCCAGTACTTC	CASSARVPGETQYF
14	NA	TRBJ1-1	TRBV7-2	NA	TGTGCCAGCAGGACCGGGACAAGGAACACTGAAGCTTTCTTT	CASRTGTRNTEAFF
13	NA	TRBJ1-1	TRBV10-3	NA	TGTGCCATCACGCGAGAAGCAAACACTGAAGCTTTCTTT	CAITREANTEAFF
17	NA	TRBJ2-3	TRBV7-9	NA	TGTGCCAGCAGCCCTACGTTTCAGGGCTATGGCACAGATACGCAGTATTTT	CASSPTFQGYGTDTQYF
16	NA	TRBJ1-5	TRBV15	NA	TGTGCCACCAGCGGACCCGGGACCGTGCACAATCAGCCCCAGCATTTT	CATSGPGTVHNQPQHF
15	NA	TRBJ1-2	TRBV3-1/TRBV3-2	NA	TGTGCCAGCAGCCTGCGACAGTCCTTCGGCTATGGCTACACCTTC	CASSLRQSFGYGYTF
12	NA	TRBJ2-5	TRBV30	NA	TGTGCCTGGAGGCAGGCGACAGAGACCCAGTACTTC	CAWRQATETQYF